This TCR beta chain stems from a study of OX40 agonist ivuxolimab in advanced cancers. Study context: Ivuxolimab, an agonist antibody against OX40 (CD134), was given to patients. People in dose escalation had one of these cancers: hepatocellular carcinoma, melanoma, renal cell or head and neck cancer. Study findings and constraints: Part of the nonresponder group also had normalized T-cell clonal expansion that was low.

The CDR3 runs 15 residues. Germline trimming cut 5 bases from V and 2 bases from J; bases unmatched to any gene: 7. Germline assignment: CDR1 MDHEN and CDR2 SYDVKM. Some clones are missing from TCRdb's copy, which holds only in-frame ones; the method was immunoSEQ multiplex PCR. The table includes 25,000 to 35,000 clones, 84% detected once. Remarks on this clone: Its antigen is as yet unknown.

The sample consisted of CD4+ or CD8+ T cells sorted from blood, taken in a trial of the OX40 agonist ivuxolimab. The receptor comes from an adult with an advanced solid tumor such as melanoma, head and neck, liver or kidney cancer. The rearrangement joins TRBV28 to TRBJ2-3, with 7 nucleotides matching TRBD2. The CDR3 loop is CASSLLAAPTDTQYF. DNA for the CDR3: TGTGCCAGCAGTCTCCTAGCGGCCCCCACAGATACGCAGTATTTT. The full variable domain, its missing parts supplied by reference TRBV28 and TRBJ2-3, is DVKVTQSSRYLVKRTGEKVFLECVQDMDHENMFWYRQDPGLGLRLIYFSYDVKMKEKGDIPEGYSVSREKKERFSLILESASTNQTSMYLCASSLLAAPTDTQYFGPGTRLTVL.